Below are 12 T cell receptor beta chains sequenced from a single sample in a study of beta chain features in type 1 diabetes. Study findings and constraints: Among patients with Type 1 diabetes, TCRB CDR3s were moderately but significantly shorter in every one of the four CD4+ subsets.

Expressed TCRB transcripts were sequenced after all isolated RNA was converted to cDNA. Profiling relied on immunoSEQ multiplex PCR, and the TCRdb table lists in-frame clones only, not all of them. The sample includes about 260,000 clones, roughly 22% seen only once; the top ten take 0.028%. Their antigens are not known. Specimen: naive CD4+ T cells from blood. These receptors were taken from a middle-aged woman with type 1 diabetes.

The rearrangement uses TRBV9 and TRBJ2-3; possibly TRBD1 for D (5 bases). CDR3 size: 15 residues. V was pared by 0 bases and J by 4 bases, with 12 bases between. The germline CDR1 and CDR2 sequences are SGDLS and YYNGEE. CDR3 amino acids: CASSVAGQGPDTQYF. Written as DNA, the CDR3 is TGTGCCAGCAGCGTAGCAGGTCAGGGCCCAGATACGCAGTATTTT. The variable domain in full, with the rest retrieved from reference TRBV9 and TRBJ2-3, is DSGVTQTPKHLITATGQRVTLRCSPRSGDLSVYWYQQSLDQGLQFLIQYYNGEERAKGNILERFSAQQFPDLHSELNLSSLELGDSALYFCASSVAGQGPDTQYFGPGTRLTVL.

The CDR3 DNA follows: TGTGCCAGCAGTTCAGACGGGGGGGCTCACCAAGAGACCCAGTACTTC. This sequence encodes CASSSDGGAHQETQYF. The chain is built from TRBV6-5 and TRBJ2-5, with 8 positions matching TRBD2. The CDR3 contains 16 residues. Trimming removed 4 bases from V and 0 bases from J; junction bases left unmatched: 7. In germline, CDR1 is MNHEY, CDR2 SVGAGI.

This clone has a handful of counts. The chain recombines TRBV27 with TRBJ1-2, with 7 bases fitting TRBD1. Germline-derived CDR1 and CDR2 are MNHEY and SMNVEV (reference sequence). Trimming at V came to 1 base and at J to 3 bases, leaving 8 bases not matched to a gene. CDR3 length: 16 residues. The DNA of the CDR3 is TGTGCCAGCAGTTTATGGACAGGTTCGGGGCACTATGGCTACACCTTC. Protein product: CASSLWTGSGHYGYTF.

The chain recombines TRBV28 with TRBJ2-7, with D possibly matching TRBD2 (7 bases). V was shortened by 5 bases and J by 6 bases, with 14 bases between the two germline ends. The CDR3 extends over 13 amino acids. Germline-derived CDR1 and CDR2 are MDHEN and SYDVKM. CDR3 nucleotide sequence: TGTGCCAGCAGTAGGCAGGGGAGGGTCGAGCAGTACTTC. Translation: CASSRQGRVEQYF.

This clone has only a few counts. The chain employs TRBV4-1 and TRBJ2-3; tentatively, D is TRBD2 (5 bases). Germline V gives CDR1 MGHRA, CDR2 YSYEKL. This CDR3 spans 12 amino acids. V lost 4 bases to trimming and J lost 6 bases, with 8 bases between them. CDR3 amino acids: CASSPTGDTQYF. DNA for the CDR3: TGCGCCAGCAGCCCCACGGGGGATACGCAGTATTTT.

The chain has TRBV5-1 and TRBJ2-5; D is possibly TRBD1 (6 bases). Germline CDR1 SGHRS, CDR2 YFSETQ. CDR3 length: 14 residues. Trimming shortened V by 4 bases and J by 2 bases, and 12 bases separated the two germline ends. Here the CDR3 reads CASSQQGIQETQYF. Here the CDR3 DNA reads TGCGCCAGCAGCCAACAGGGCATTCAAGAGACCCAGTACTTC.

This clone was detected only a few times. The chain is built from TRBV28 and TRBJ2-1; weak D call: TRBD2 (6 bases). The CDR3 sequence is 12 residues long. CDR1 is MDHEN, CDR2 SYDVKM, per germline. Trimming took 2 bases from V and 9 from J, leaving 8 bases between them. The CDR3 reads CASSLAGSEQFF. In DNA, the CDR3 is TGTGCCAGCAGTTTAGCGGGATCTGAGCAGTTCTTC.

This rearrangement joins TRBV9 to TRBJ1-1; D not certain. CDR3 length equals 15 residues. CDR1 and CDR2 from the germline V gene are SGDLS and YYNGEE. V was pared by 4 bases and J by 1 base, with 14 bases between. CDR3 coding DNA: TGTGCCAGCAGCCCCCACAGAGATCGGAACACTGAAGCTTTCTTT. Its translation is CASSPHRDRNTEAFF.

The V and J genes are TRBV6-5 and TRBJ1-2, with a weak D call TRBD1 (5 bases). The CDR3 is 12 amino acids. Germline lookup yields CDR1 MNHEY and CDR2 SVGAGI. V was clipped by 4 bases and J by 7 bases, with 10 bases between them. The CDR3 is CASSFGTGGYTF. The DNA for the CDR3 is TGTGCCAGCAGTTTTGGGACTGGTGGCTACACCTTC.

This clone was seen more than once but under ten times. The V and J genes are TRBV6-5 and TRBJ2-5; 7 positions agree with TRBD1. The CDR3 loop spans 14 amino acids. CDR1 and CDR2 from the germline V gene are MNHEY and SVGAGI. Unmatched junction bases numbered 6, after V lost 6 bases and J lost 2 bases. The CDR3 bases are TGTGCCAGCAGCTACCGGGACAGTCAAGAGACCCAGTACTTC. Encoded protein: CASSYRDSQETQYF.

This clone was detected a few times. The rearrangement links TRBV4-3 to TRBJ2-1; no definite D call. V was cut by 5 bases and J by 3 bases, with 14 bases left in between. Germline CDR1 and CDR2: LGHNA and YSLEER. The CDR3 runs to 15 residues. CDR3 sequence (DNA): TGCGCCAGCAGCGAACGACTTACTTACTACAATGAGCAGTTCTTC. Translating gives CASSERLTYYNEQFF.

This clone was counted between two and nine times. This rearrangement joins TRBV9 to TRBJ2-1, with no clear D. This CDR3 is built from 13 residues. Deletions cut 0 bases from V and 7 bases from J, with 8 bases between. CDR1 is SGDLS, CDR2 YYNGEE, per germline. CDR3 protein: CASSVDSWNEQFF. CDR3 bases: TGTGCCAGCAGCGTAGATAGCTGGAATGAGCAGTTCTTC.